The clone carrying this T cell receptor (beta chain) was picked up one time. What it binds is unknown. These data originate in a study of OX40 agonist ivuxolimab in advanced cancers. At the level of the study: The patients received agonistic anti-OX40 (CD134) antibody ivuxolimab. Approximately 40% of patients had received prior checkpoint inhibitor therapy.

Whole-study findings and limits: CD4+ and CD8+ blood T cells expanded clonally by week 6 at 0.1 to 3.0 mg/kg. On average, a greater number of expanded clones characterised CD8+ T cells relative to CD4+.

Profiling relied on immunoSEQ multiplex PCR, and the TCRdb table lists in-frame clones only, not all of them. This table holds 43,000 or so clones, about 88% found once. The sample here was CD4+ or CD8+ T cells sorted from blood, taken in a trial of the OX40 agonist ivuxolimab. This sequence was found in an adult with an advanced solid tumor such as melanoma, head and neck, liver or kidney cancer.

CDR3 DNA sequence: TGTGCCAGCAGTTTACGAGAGACCCAGTACTTC. Protein product: CASSLRETQYF. V gene TRBV28 combines with J gene TRBJ2-5; D remains unclear. The germline V and J ends were trimmed by 2 bases and 4 bases, with 2 bases remaining between them. The V gene's germline CDR1 is MDHEN and CDR2 SYDVKM. CDR3 length equals 11 residues.